Below are 11 T cell receptor beta chains sequenced from a single sample in a study of T-cell memory formation after mild COVID-19. TCRdb independently ran MiXCR on the 5' RACE reads; one entry per CDR3 protein. This sample yields fewer than 450,000 distinct CDR3 sequences, of which 20% to 30% are seen a single time; about 10% belongs to the top ten. Sequenced sample: PBMCs or a T cell subset sorted from them (not recorded which). The receptors were sampled from an adult woman who had mild COVID-19 (a few samples of this study predate the infection). Cell type and time point are not known.

The genes are TRBV29-1 and TRBJ1-2, with a possible D match to TRBD1 (6 bases). CDR1 and CDR2 (germline): SQVTM, ANQGSEA. The ends were cut back, 3 bases at V and 7 bases at J, with 15 bases in the middle. The CDR3 has 13 amino acids. CDR3 protein: CSVDEGLGGGYTF. For the CDR3, the DNA is TGCAGCGTTGATGAAGGGTTAGGGGGTGGCTACACCTTC.

This clonotype was counted only a few times. This chain joins TRBV6-5 and TRBJ2-7; 11 bases line up with TRBD2. CDR1 is MNHEY and CDR2 is SVGAGI in the germline V gene. V trimming: 7 bases; J trimming: 0 bases; junction bases outside the gene matches: 2. The CDR3 sequence is 14 residues long. The CDR3 protein is CASTGTSGSYEQYF. In nucleotides, the CDR3 is TGTGCCAGCACCGGGACTAGCGGCTCCTACGAGCAGTACTTC.

The chain uses TRBV6-5 and TRBJ1-4; D is ambiguous. This CDR3 region has 13 residues. Germline V gene sequence: CDR1 MNHEY, CDR2 SVGAGI. Trimming took off 8 bases at V and 4 bases at J, with 11 bases between the two ends. As DNA, the CDR3 is TGTGCCAGCCGGCCGCAGATTAATGAAAAACTGTTTTTT. It encodes CASRPQINEKLFF.

The CDR3 bases are TGCAGCGTTAAACGGGCACACTTTCGGGGGGCTGAAGCTTTCTTT. Translating gives CSVKRAHFRGAEAFF. The V and J genes are TRBV29-1 and TRBJ1-1; weak D call: TRBD1 (5 bases). Between the trimmed V and J ends, which lost 5 bases and 6 bases, there was a span of 22 bases. CDR3 length equals 15 residues. Per the germline V gene, CDR1 is SQVTM and CDR2 is ANQGSEA.

V gene TRBV24-1 combines with J gene TRBJ2-5, with 8 positions matching TRBD2. The CDR3 loop spans 15 amino acids. V gave up 3 bases and J gave up 5 bases; unmatched junction bases: 7. Germline V gives CDR1 KGHDR, CDR2 SFDVKD. DNA for the CDR3: TGTGCCACCAGTGATCGGACTAGCCCTGGGGAGACCCAGTACTTC. Encoded protein: CATSDRTSPGETQYF.

This clonotype has only a few counts. This chain connects TRBV12-3 or TRBV12-4 to TRBJ2-5; D remains ambiguous. This CDR3 comprises 16 residues. V was pared by 6 bases and J by 2 bases, with 19 bases between. The CDR3 is CASRSSLVPGQETQYF. Written as DNA, the CDR3 is TGTGCCAGCAGATCCTCTTTGGTCCCTGGGCAAGAGACCCAGTACTTC.

This clonotype was picked up a small number of times. This chain uses TRBV7-8 with TRBJ2-4; tentatively, D is TRBD2 (6 bases). This CDR3 spans 17 amino acids. The germline V gene has CDR1 SGHVS and CDR2 FQNEAQ. Deletions cut 5 bases from V and 0 bases from J, with 17 bases between. Here the CDR3 DNA reads TGTGCCAGCAGCAGAATGGGACTGCGTCTAGCCAAAAACATTCAGTACTTC. Translating gives CASSRMGLRLAKNIQYF.

This clonotype has more than one count but fewer than ten. The chain has TRBV4-1 and TRBJ2-5, with 7 bases lining up with TRBD2. This CDR3 has 17 amino acids. J was trimmed by 3 bases and V by 3 bases; bases with no gene match: 13. Germline CDR1 MGHRA, CDR2 YSYEKL. The CDR3 coding sequence is TGCGCCAGCAGCCACATCAGATCCTTGGCGGGGGAAGAGACCCAGTACTTC. Translated, it gives CASSHIRSLAGEETQYF.

This chain uses TRBV7-9 with TRBJ1-5, with a weak D call TRBD1 (6 bases). Trimming pared 5 bases from V and 5 bases from J, leaving 13 bases between. Germline assignment: CDR1 SEHNR and CDR2 FQNEAQ (reference sequence). The CDR3 length is 14 residues. CDR3 nucleotide sequence: TGTGCCAGCAGCCTTGGGAGGGGGGATCAGCCCCAGCATTTT. Its protein product is CASSLGRGDQPQHF.

The rearrangement links TRBV24-1 to TRBJ1-2; TRBD1 agrees at 9 bases. Germline CDR1 and CDR2: KGHDR and SFDVKD. The junction had 7 bases not matched to a gene; V was cut back by 5 bases and J by 1 base. The CDR3 contains 16 residues. The CDR3: CATSGARTGVNYGYTF. The CDR3 bases are TGTGCCACCAGTGGTGCACGGACAGGGGTTAACTATGGCTACACCTTC.

This clonotype was seen a few times. V usage is TRBV6-5 and J usage is TRBJ2-7; the match to TRBD1 covers 12 bases. The CDR3 spans 15 residues. CDR1 and CDR2 from the germline V gene are MNHEY and SVGAGI. J gave up 6 bases and V 6 bases, and 9 bases lay outside the gene matches. The CDR3 here is CASRTTGTGGSEQYF. The DNA of the CDR3 is TGTGCCAGCAGAACAACCGGGACAGGGGGCTCCGAGCAGTACTTC.